Below are 14 T cell receptor beta chains sequenced from a single sample in a study of CXCR3-negative and CXCR3-positive naive CD8 T cells. Study outcomes and limitations: TRB CDR3 hydrophobicity was greater in CXCR3-positive naive cells than in CXCR3-negative naive cells.

UMI labels and 5' RACE were used to prepare the TRB cDNA libraries. Reanalyzing the 5' RACE reads, TCRdb keeps one entry per CDR3 protein, without DNA. In all, the sample yields approximately 96,000 distinct CDR3 sequences. These TCRs are of unknown antigen specificity. The specimen sequenced was naive CXCR3+ CD8+ T cells from blood. Subset described: CD45RO-CCR7+CD27+CD95- naive CD8+ T cells expressing CXCR3 (TNR3+). The source of these receptors is a human donor in good health. Some clones in this sample may be carry-over from other donors' samples.

The gene calls are TRBV7-9 and TRBJ2-7; TCRdb's D gene call, TRBD1, goes unchecked for lack of DNA. Germline lookup yields CDR1 SEHNR and CDR2 FQNEAQ (reference sequence). The CDR3 is made up of 14 amino acids. CDR3 loop: CASSQTGGGYEQYF.

J is TRBJ2-7 and V is TRBV6-5; there is no DNA to check the TCRdb D call of TRBD1. Germline values: CDR1 MNHEY, CDR2 SVGAGI. The CDR3 is made up of 15 amino acids. CDR3 region: CASSYGTVSSYEQYF.

CDR3 amino acids: CASSLGQADEKLFF. The chain joins TRBV7-6 to TRBJ1-4; with no DNA, the TCRdb D assignment of TRBD1 cannot be verified. CDR3 length: 14 residues. From germline, CDR1 is SGHVS and CDR2 FNYEAQ.

This chain connects TRBV4-3 to TRBJ2-1; with no DNA, the TCRdb D assignment of TRBD2 cannot be verified. The CDR3 runs to 11 residues. Looked up from germline, CDR1 is LGHNA and CDR2 is YSLEER. This chain's CDR3 is CASSQDSARFF.

This sequence joins TRBV20-1 and TRBJ2-1; TCRdb designates TRBD2, a call that cannot be tested without DNA. This CDR3 is built from 17 residues. Germline V gives CDR1 DFQATT, CDR2 SNEGSKA (reference sequence). CDR3 region: CSARGASGGASYNEQFF.

This sequence joins TRBV5-4 and TRBJ1-6; there is no DNA to check the TCRdb D call of TRBD1. Germline CDR1 is SGHNT and CDR2 is YYREEE (reference sequence). This CDR3 contains 15 residues. The CDR3 here is CASSFGGEGNSPLHF.

The V gene is TRBV29-1, the J gene TRBJ2-7; TCRdb designates TRBD1, a call that cannot be tested without DNA. This CDR3 spans 15 amino acids. Germline V gene sequence: CDR1 SQVTM, CDR2 ANQGSEA. The CDR3 sequence is CSVVKGDRTTYEQYF.

The J gene is TRBJ2-3, the V gene TRBV5-6. Germline CDR1 and CDR2: SGHDT and YYEEEE. This CDR3 comprises 12 residues. The CDR3 region is CASSYNTDTQYF.

The chain recombines TRBV7-9 with TRBJ1-5; TCRdb picks TRBD1, but there is no DNA to check that call. CDR3 length: 17 residues. CDR1 is SEHNR and CDR2 is FQNEAQ in the germline V gene (reference sequence). The CDR3 sequence: CASSSTGMVYSNQPQHF.

The chain is built from TRBV15 and TRBJ2-7; with no DNA, the TCRdb D assignment of TRBD2 cannot be verified. CDR1 and CDR2 (germline): LNHNV, YYDKDF (reference sequence). The CDR3 has 16 amino acids. This CDR3 reads CATSRDVLGTGYEQYF.

This chain joins TRBV29-1 and TRBJ2-3; TCRdb's assignment of TRBD2 cannot be checked, as there is no DNA. Per germline, CDR1 SQVTM and CDR2 ANQGSEA. This CDR3 has 13 residues. The CDR3 spells CSVLAGSTDTQYF.

V and J are TRBV10-3 and TRBJ2-7; TCRdb gives TRBD2 as the D gene, but with no DNA this cannot be confirmed. The germline CDR1 and CDR2 sequences are ENHRY and SYGVKD. This CDR3 region has 15 residues. The CDR3 here is CAISEWLANTYEQYF.

The chain has TRBV7-9 and TRBJ2-1; no DNA is available, so the TRBD2 call from TCRdb remains unchecked. In germline, CDR1 is SEHNR, CDR2 FQNEAQ (reference sequence). The CDR3 runs to 15 residues. The CDR3 sequence: CASSDAGGPLPEQFF.

V usage is TRBV20-1 and J usage is TRBJ2-1; TCRdb's assignment of TRBD2 cannot be checked, as there is no DNA. CDR1 and CDR2 (germline): DFQATT, SNEGSKA (reference sequence). The CDR3 length is 15 residues. The CDR3 sequence: CSAEGTSGGAREQFF.